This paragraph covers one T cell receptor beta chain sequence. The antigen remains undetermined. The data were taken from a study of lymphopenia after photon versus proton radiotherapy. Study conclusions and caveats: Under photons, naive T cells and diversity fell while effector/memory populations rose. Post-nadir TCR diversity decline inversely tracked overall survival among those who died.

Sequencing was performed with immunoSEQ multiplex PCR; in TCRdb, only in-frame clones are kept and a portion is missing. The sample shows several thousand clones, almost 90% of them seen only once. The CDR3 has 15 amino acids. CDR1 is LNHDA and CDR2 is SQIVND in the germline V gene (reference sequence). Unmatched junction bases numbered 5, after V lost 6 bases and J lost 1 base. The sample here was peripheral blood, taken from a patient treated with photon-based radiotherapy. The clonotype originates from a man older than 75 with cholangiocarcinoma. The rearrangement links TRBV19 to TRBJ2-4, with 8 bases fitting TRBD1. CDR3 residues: CASRRTGLAKNIQYF. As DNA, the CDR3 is TGTGCCAGTAGGAGGACAGGGTTGGCCAAAAACATTCAGTACTTC.